This is a list of T cell receptor beta chains from one sample in a study of blood T cell repertoires in COVID-19. Method: immunoSEQ multiplex PCR; TCRdb's copy keeps in-frame clones and lacks some. The table lists about 200,000 clones, 92% of them singletons. Sequenced material: peripheral blood. The receptors derive from a man aged 55-75 years with COVID-19, enrolled during active disease. CDR3s include the opening cysteine and the closing phenylalanine or tryptophan. D genes are given only for firm matches. A clone size is listed for some rows: how often the clone was seen (once, few, many), or a class if it is expanded.

J	size	D	V	CDR3	DNA
TRBJ1-2	.	TRBD1	TRBV27	CASSRQGYGYTF	TGTGCCAGCAGTAGACAGGGGTATGGCTACACCTTC
TRBJ1-5	once	.	TRBV12-3/TRBV12-4	CASSWSSSGPQHF	TGTGCCAGCAGTTGGAGTTCTTCGGGGCCCCAGCATTTT
TRBJ1-2	.	TRBD1	TRBV7-9	CASSALRGQTDYGYTF	TGTGCCAGCAGCGCATTAAGGGGACAGACAGACTATGGCTACACCTTC
TRBJ1-5	.	.	TRBV19	CASSAVGGPQHF	TGTGCCAGTAGTGCCGTCGGAGGGCCCCAGCATTTT
TRBJ2-7	.	.	TRBV12-3/TRBV12-4	CASSKDSSYEQYF	TGTGCCAGCAGTAAGGACAGCTCCTACGAGCAGTACTTC
TRBJ2-7	once	.	TRBV19	CASSNYGGAYEQYF	TGTGCCAGTAGTAATTACGGCGGGGCATACGAGCAGTACTTC
TRBJ2-2	.	TRBD2	TRBV7-7	CASSLGLAGGRGGELFF	TGTGCTAGCAGCTTAGGACTAGCGGGAGGACGCGGCGGGGAGCTGTTTTTT
TRBJ2-7	.	.	TRBV2	CASSETGEPNYEQYF	TGTGCCAGCAGTGAAACGGGGGAACCAAACTACGAGCAGTACTTC
TRBJ2-1	.	TRBD1	TRBV5-1	CASSLDEGASYNEQFF	TGCGCCAGCAGCTTGGATGAGGGGGCGAGCTACAATGAGCAGTTCTTC
TRBJ2-2	once	.	TRBV28	CASKRNYLDTGELFF	TGTGCCAGCAAAAGAAACTATCTAGACACCGGGGAGCTGTTTTTT
TRBJ2-7	.	TRBD1	TRBV10-3	CATGTGNLYEQYF	TGTGCCACCGGGACAGGAAATCTATACGAGCAGTACTTC
TRBJ2-3	.	TRBD2	TRBV5-1	CASSTGLADTDTQYF	TGCGCCAGCAGCACTGGACTAGCGGACACAGATACGCAGTATTTT
TRBJ1-6	.	.	TRBV20-1	CSASSGGTLHF	TGCAGTGCTAGCTCTGGAGGTACCCTCCACTTT
TRBJ2-7	.	.	TRBV7-9	CASSARTSSPYEQYF	TGTGCCAGCAGCGCGCGGACAAGTTCACCTTACGAGCAGTACTTC
TRBJ1-2	.	.	TRBV5-1	CASSLGGAGEGYTF	TGCGCCAGCAGCTTGGGGGGCGCGGGGGAAGGCTACACCTTC
TRBJ2-1	.	.	TRBV10-1	CASSETGFRVLPGYNEQFF	TGCGCCAGCAGTGAGACCGGGTTTCGGGTCCTACCCGGCTACAATGAGCAGTTCTTC
TRBJ1-6	once	.	TRBV5-6	CASSLGSYNSPLHF	TGTGCCAGCAGCTTGGGCAGTTATAATTCACCCCTCCACTTT
TRBJ2-7	.	TRBD2	TRBV19	CASSMGTSGISYEQYF	TGTGCCAGTAGTATGGGAACTAGCGGGATATCCTACGAGCAGTACTTC
TRBJ2-1	few	TRBD2	TRBV6-5	CASSFRTSPYNEQFF	TGTGCCAGCAGTTTCCGGACTAGCCCCTACAATGAGCAGTTCTTC
TRBJ2-7	.	TRBD1	TRBV10-3	CAISERGQDEQYF	TGTGCCATCAGTGAAAGGGGGCAGGACGAGCAGTACTTC
TRBJ2-3	.	.	TRBV14	CASSQALFTDTQYF	TGTGCCAGCAGCCAAGCCTTATTCACAGATACGCAGTATTTT
TRBJ2-7	.	TRBD2	TRBV3-1/TRBV3-2	CASRGLGLAGGREQYF	TGTGCCAGCAGGGGACTGGGACTAGCGGGAGGTCGGGAGCAGTACTTC
TRBJ2-7	.	.	TRBV28	CASSQSVGVSPGEQYF	TGTGCCAGCAGCCAAAGCGTAGGCGTCAGTCCTGGGGAGCAGTACTTC
TRBJ1-1	.	TRBD1	TRBV7-6	CASSLKGGQGHTEAFF	TGTGCCAGCAGCTTAAAAGGGGGACAGGGGCACACTGAAGCTTTCTTT
TRBJ1-4	.	.	TRBV12-3/TRBV12-4	CASSLSGYEKLFF	TGTGCCAGCAGTTTAAGCGGCTATGAAAAACTGTTTTTT
TRBJ1-2	few	.	TRBV6-6	CASRQGRGTGDYGYTF	TGTGCCAGCAGGCAAGGTCGGGGAACGGGTGACTATGGCTACACCTTC
TRBJ1-2	.	TRBD1	TRBV27	CASSSTGAGYTF	TGTGCCAGCAGTTCAACAGGGGCCGGCTACACCTTC
TRBJ2-3	.	TRBD2	TRBV27	CASSFGPTIAGVDTQYF	TGTGCCAGCAGTTTCGGGCCGACAATAGCGGGAGTAGATACGCAGTATTTT
TRBJ1-3	few	.	TRBV6-5	CASTYRAFSGNTIYF	TGTGCCAGCACCTACAGGGCTTTCTCTGGAAACACCATATATTTT
TRBJ2-1	.	TRBD2	TRBV10-1	CASSEVVGGSEQFF	TGCGCCAGCAGTGAAGTCGTTGGCGGGAGCGAGCAGTTCTTC
TRBJ2-1	.	TRBD1	TRBV5-1	CASSVDPGQYNEQFF	TGCGCCAGCAGCGTCGACCCGGGACAGTACAATGAGCAGTTCTTC